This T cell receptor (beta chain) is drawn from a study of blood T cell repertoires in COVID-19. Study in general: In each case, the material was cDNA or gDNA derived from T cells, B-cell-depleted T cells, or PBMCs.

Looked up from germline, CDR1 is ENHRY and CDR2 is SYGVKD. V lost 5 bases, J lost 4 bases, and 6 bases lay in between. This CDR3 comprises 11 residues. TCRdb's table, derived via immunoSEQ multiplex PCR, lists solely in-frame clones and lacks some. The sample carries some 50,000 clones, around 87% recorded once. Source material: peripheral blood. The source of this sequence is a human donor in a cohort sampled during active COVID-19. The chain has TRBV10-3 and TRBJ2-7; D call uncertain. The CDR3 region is CAISNMYEQYF. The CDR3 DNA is TGTGCCATCAGTAATATGTACGAGCAGTACTTC.